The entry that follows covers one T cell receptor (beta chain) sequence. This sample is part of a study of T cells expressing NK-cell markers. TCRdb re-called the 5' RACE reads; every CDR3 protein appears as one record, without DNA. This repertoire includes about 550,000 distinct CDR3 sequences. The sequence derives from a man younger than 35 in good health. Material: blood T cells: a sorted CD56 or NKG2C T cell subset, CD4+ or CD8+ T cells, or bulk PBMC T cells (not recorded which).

CDR3: CSASRGGASTDTQYF. The chain is built from TRBV20-1 and TRBJ2-3; TCRdb reports TRBD1, a call that lacks DNA to check it against. The CDR3 consists of 15 residues. Germline CDR1 is DFQATT and CDR2 is SNEGSKA (reference sequence).